One sample yielded the 2 T cell receptor beta chains listed below, sequenced in a study of T cells in Graves' hyperthyroidism and ophthalmopathy. Regions amplified from RNA transcripts were the TCR beta CDR3 regions. HTBI primers were the set used in a first-round RT-PCR of the TCR CDR3. TCRdb reprocessed the multiplex PCR reads with MiXCR, giving one entry per CDR3 protein. The table records fewer than 650,000 distinct CDR3 sequences, approximately 15% of them present only once. The specimen was blood. The receptors stem from a woman aged 18-29 years with Graves' ophthalmopathy.

Comment on this clonotype: A much larger clone differs from this one at a single base, so this may be a read error. The rearrangement uses TRBV20-1 and TRBJ2-7; 10 nucleotides agree with TRBD2. The CDR3 consists of 15 residues. The germline V gene encodes CDR1 DFQATT and CDR2 SNEGSKA (reference sequence). V gave up 5 bases and J gave up 5 bases; unmatched junction bases: 12. The CDR3 loop is CSALPASGSLDEQYF. CDR3 nucleotides: TGCAGTGCTCTCCCTGCTAGCGGGAGTCTTGACGAGCAGTACTTC.

In regard to this clonotype: This may come from a read error, since a much larger clone is one base off. The gene calls are TRBV7-6 and TRBJ2-4, with D perhaps matching TRBD1 (6 bases). The V gene lost 5 bases and the J gene lost 0 bases, with 17 bases spanning the gap. This CDR3 has 17 amino acids. Germline CDR1 is SGHVS and CDR2 is FNYEAQ. The CDR3 nucleotides are TGTGCCAGCAGCCCCGTCACAGGGACCCTAGCCAAAAACATTCAGTACTTC. Translating gives CASSPVTGTLAKNIQYF. Full variable domain (remainder filled in from reference TRBV7-6 and TRBJ2-4): GAGVSQSPRYKVTKRGQDVALRCDPISGHVSLYWYRQALGQGPEFLTYFNYEAQQDKSGLPNDRFSAERPEGSISTLTIQRTEQRDSAMYRCASSPVTGTLAKNIQYFGAGTRLSVL.